The TCR beta chain described here comes from a study of regulatory T cells in long-lasting Graves disease. This clonotype was seen a few times. To make TCR beta libraries, researchers used iRepertoire HTBI primers and Arm-PCR of CDR3 regions. TCRdb independently ran MiXCR on the multiplex PCR reads; one entry per CDR3 protein. The table includes more than 400,000 distinct CDR3 sequences, 16% detected once. The V end was cut by 1 base, the J end by 7 bases, with 14 bases between. Germline lookup yields CDR1 SEHNR and CDR2 FQNEAQ (reference sequence). CDR3 length: 15 residues. Specified time point: newly diagnosed GD, antithyroid drugs for less than 3 months. Following extraction of RNA from PBMCs, that RNA was used to make the TCR library. These data also featured in a second study, about T cells in Graves' hyperthyroidism and ophthalmopathy.

This TCR was sampled from a man between 40 and 49 years old with Graves disease. The specimen was peripheral blood mononuclear cells (PBMCs), collected at new diagnosis, from a patient treated with antithyroid drugs. This chain connects TRBV7-9 to TRBJ2-1; no clear D. The CDR3 loop is CASSLDPHPRNEQFF. The CDR3 DNA is TGTGCCAGCAGCTTAGACCCGCACCCCAGGAATGAGCAGTTCTTC.